A selection of T cell receptor beta chains follows, all from one sample in a study of CD8 T cells in Susac syndrome. TCRdb redid the calling of the immunoSEQ multiplex PCR reads with MiXCR, one entry per CDR3 protein. In the table there are about 140,000 distinct CDR3 sequences, 85% to 95% of which are singletons. The source material was CD4+ T cells from PBMCs. The receptor source for this set is a human donor with multiple sclerosis. The CDR3 runs from the conserved cysteine through the conserved F or W. D genes are given only for firm matches. The size entry is marked missing in some rows and otherwise reads once, few, many or a size class.

V gene: TRBV3-1
J gene: TRBJ2-2
D gene: -
clone size: -
CDR3 DNA: TGTGCCAGCAGCCATTCCGGGGGCACCGGGGAGCTGTTTTTT
CDR3 protein: CASSHSGGTGELFF

V gene: TRBV5-1
J gene: TRBJ2-3
D gene: -
clone size: -
CDR3 DNA: TGCGCCAGCAGCTTGGAGCCTAGCGTCCCGATCCGCACAGATACGCAGTATTTT
CDR3 protein: CASSLEPSVPIRTDTQYF

V gene: TRBV7-9
J gene: TRBJ1-6
D gene: TRBD1
clone size: -
CDR3 DNA: TGTGCCAGCAGCCCTCGACAGGGGAATTCACCCCTCCACTTT
CDR3 protein: CASSPRQGNSPLHF

V gene: TRBV20-1
J gene: TRBJ2-3
D gene: -
clone size: -
CDR3 DNA: TGCAGTGCTAGACAGGGAACGGGCACAGATACGCAGTATTTT
CDR3 protein: CSARQGTGTDTQYF

V gene: TRBV2
J gene: TRBJ2-3
D gene: TRBD2
clone size: -
CDR3 DNA: TGTGCCAGCAGGCTAAGCGGGACTCACACAGATACGCAGTATTTT
CDR3 protein: CASRLSGTHTDTQYF

V gene: TRBV3-1
J gene: TRBJ2-1
D gene: TRBD2
clone size: -
CDR3 DNA: TGTGCCAGCAGCCAGGCGATACTAGCGGGAGGTGCCAATGAGCAGTTCTTC
CDR3 protein: CASSQAILAGGANEQFF

V gene: TRBV24-1
J gene: TRBJ2-1
D gene: TRBD2
clone size: -
CDR3 DNA: TGTGCCACCAGTGATTATGCGGGAGAGGTCAATGAGCAGTTCTTC
CDR3 protein: CATSDYAGEVNEQFF

V gene: TRBV20-1
J gene: TRBJ2-3
D gene: TRBD2
clone size: -
CDR3 DNA: TGCAGTGCTAGAGAACTAGCGGGAGGGCCGCGAGATACGCAGTATTTT
CDR3 protein: CSARELAGGPRDTQYF

V gene: TRBV27
J gene: TRBJ2-5
D gene: -
clone size: -
CDR3 DNA: TGTGCCAGCAGTTCGAGGTCGGGACCAAACCAAGAGACCCAGTACTTC
CDR3 protein: CASSSRSGPNQETQYF

V gene: TRBV6-2/TRBV6-3
J gene: TRBJ1-5
D gene: -
clone size: -
CDR3 DNA: TGTGCCAGCAGTCCCCCGGGTTCTCAACGGGGTAGCAATCAGCCCCAGCATTTT
CDR3 protein: CASSPPGSQRGSNQPQHF

V gene: TRBV29-1
J gene: TRBJ2-7
D gene: TRBD1
clone size: -
CDR3 DNA: TGCAGCGTTGTTCGACAGGGAACCTCCTACGAGCAGTACTTC
CDR3 protein: CSVVRQGTSYEQYF

V gene: TRBV7-2
J gene: TRBJ2-7
D gene: -
clone size: -
CDR3 DNA: TGTGCCAGCAGCTTAGACAACCCCACAACCTACGAGCAGTACTTC
CDR3 protein: CASSLDNPTTYEQYF

V gene: TRBV15
J gene: TRBJ1-5
D gene: TRBD1
clone size: -
CDR3 DNA: TGTGCCACCAGCAGAGGAGTTCTGACAGGGGCGATGGATCAGCCCCAGCATTTT
CDR3 protein: CATSRGVLTGAMDQPQHF

V gene: TRBV9
J gene: TRBJ1-1
D gene: -
clone size: -
CDR3 DNA: TGTGCCAGCAGCGTAACATCGAACACTGAAGCTTTCTTT
CDR3 protein: CASSVTSNTEAFF

V gene: TRBV9
J gene: TRBJ2-7
D gene: -
clone size: once
CDR3 DNA: TGTGCCAGCAGCGTGAGTAGCTACTCCTACGAGCAGTACTTC
CDR3 protein: CASSVSSYSYEQYF

V gene: TRBV5-1
J gene: TRBJ2-7
D gene: -
clone size: -
CDR3 DNA: TGCGCCAGCAATTCCATGTACGAGCAGTACTTC
CDR3 protein: CASNSMYEQYF

V gene: TRBV4-3
J gene: TRBJ1-2
D gene: -
clone size: once
CDR3 DNA: TGCGCCAGCAGCCATCTCCAGGGGAAAGGCTACACCTTC
CDR3 protein: CASSHLQGKGYTF

V gene: TRBV20-1
J gene: TRBJ2-1
D gene: -
clone size: -
CDR3 DNA: TGCAGTGCTAGAGCGGGGGCGGGGCTCTACAATGAGCAGTTCTTC
CDR3 protein: CSARAGAGLYNEQFF

V gene: TRBV13
J gene: TRBJ2-3
D gene: -
clone size: -
CDR3 DNA: TGTGCCAGCAGTTTGGTGGATACGCAGTATTTT
CDR3 protein: CASSLVDTQYF

V gene: TRBV10-3
J gene: TRBJ2-7
D gene: -
clone size: -
CDR3 DNA: TGTGCCATCAGTGAGTCCGCAGGATCCTACGAGCAGTACTTC
CDR3 protein: CAISESAGSYEQYF

V gene: TRBV27
J gene: TRBJ1-5
D gene: -
clone size: -
CDR3 DNA: TGTGCCAGCAGTTCTTTGGCAAGGCAGCGGAATCAGCCCCAGCATTTT
CDR3 protein: CASSSLARQRNQPQHF

V gene: TRBV7-2
J gene: TRBJ2-7
D gene: -
clone size: -
CDR3 DNA: TGTGCCAGCAGTCCACAGGGATTGATGAGTGGCGAGCAGTACTTC
CDR3 protein: CASSPQGLMSGEQYF